The T cell receptor (beta chain) under discussion was sequenced for a study of blood T cell repertoires in COVID-19. Here immunoSEQ multiplex PCR was the method, and the copy in TCRdb shows in-frame clones only, minus some. The data hold tens of thousands of clones, with more than 75% observed a single time. CDR1 and CDR2 from the germline V gene are SGHRS and YFSETQ. The CDR3 sequence is 15 residues long. With 3 bases removed from V and 0 bases from J, the gap between germline ends came to 9 bases. The chain has TRBV5-1 and TRBJ2-2; D may be TRBD1 (5 bases). This receptor was identified in a woman over 75 with acute or convalescent COVID-19. Sample: peripheral blood. The CDR3 region is CASSWQGANTGELFF. The CDR3 DNA reads TGCGCCAGCAGCTGGCAGGGCGCGAACACCGGGGAGCTGTTTTTT.